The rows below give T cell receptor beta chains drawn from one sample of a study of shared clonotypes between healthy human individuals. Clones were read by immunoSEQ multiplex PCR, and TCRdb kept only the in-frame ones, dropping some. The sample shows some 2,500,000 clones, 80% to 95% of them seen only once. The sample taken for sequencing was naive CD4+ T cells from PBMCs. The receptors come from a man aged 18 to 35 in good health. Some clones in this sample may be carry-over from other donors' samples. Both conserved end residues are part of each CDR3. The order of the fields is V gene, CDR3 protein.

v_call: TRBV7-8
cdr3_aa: CASSFGRGREKLFF

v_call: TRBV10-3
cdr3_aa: CAISETDREISYEQYF

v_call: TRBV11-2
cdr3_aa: CASTDMDNEQFF

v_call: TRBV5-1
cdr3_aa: CASSLVGQGQETQYF

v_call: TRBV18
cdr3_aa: CASSPALAVNTGELFF

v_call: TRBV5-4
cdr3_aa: CASSSGTNSQETQYF

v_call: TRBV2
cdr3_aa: CASIPDGTGVYEQYF

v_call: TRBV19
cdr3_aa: CASSIVAVSSGNTIYF

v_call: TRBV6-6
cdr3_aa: CASTRDTGTGYGYTF

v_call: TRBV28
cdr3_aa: CASSSGQISYNEQFF

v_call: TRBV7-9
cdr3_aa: CASSQTVAVKGNEQFF

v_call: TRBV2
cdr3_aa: CASDLEDYGYTF

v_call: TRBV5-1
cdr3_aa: CASSWGGPGDTQYF

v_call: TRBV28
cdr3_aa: CASRKDWNSYEQYF

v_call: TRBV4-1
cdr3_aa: CASSQGPPGSNQPQHF

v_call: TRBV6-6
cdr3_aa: CASSTPYTEAFF

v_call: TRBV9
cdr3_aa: CASSVNALGGNTIYF

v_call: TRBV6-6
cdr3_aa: CASSQGQGVLGAFF

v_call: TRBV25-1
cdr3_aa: CASTPAGGDTGELFF

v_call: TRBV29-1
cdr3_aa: CSVARGATNEKLFF

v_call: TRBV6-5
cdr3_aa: CASSSWDRGAF

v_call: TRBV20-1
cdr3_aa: CSPRDRYEQYF

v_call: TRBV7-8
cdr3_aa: CASSLGRVKGNEQFF

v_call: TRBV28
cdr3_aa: CASSSTAGQPQHF

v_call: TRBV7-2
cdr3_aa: CASSPGLAENPYNEQFF

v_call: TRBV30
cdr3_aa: CAWSVLGPNPLHF

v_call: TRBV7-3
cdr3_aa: CASSQEGVNTGELFF

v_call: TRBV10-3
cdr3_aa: CAIRQTMNTEAFF

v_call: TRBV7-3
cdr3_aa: CASSLIGSGSYEQYF

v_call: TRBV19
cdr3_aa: CASSSREASSYNEQFF

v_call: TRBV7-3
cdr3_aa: CASSLTRERNEQFF

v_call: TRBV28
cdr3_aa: CASSPPESGANVLTF

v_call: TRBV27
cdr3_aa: CASSLGNSYNEQFF

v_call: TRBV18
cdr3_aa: CASSPGPGNQYEQYF

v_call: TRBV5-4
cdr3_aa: CASSLEGGYGYTF

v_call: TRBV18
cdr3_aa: CASSPFLLAGDLETQYF

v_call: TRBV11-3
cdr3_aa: CASSAGQTYEQYF

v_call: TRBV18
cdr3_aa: CASSPVGETQYF

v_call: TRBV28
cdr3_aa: CASSPLGGQGTGNTIYF